This TCR beta chain was recovered during a study of blood T cells in healthy people across ages. The CDR3 consists of 12 residues. Germline V gene lookup returns CDR1 LGHNT and CDR2 FRNRAP. The ends were cut back, 6 bases at V and 0 bases at J, with 5 bases in the middle. Primers used in a second PCR of roughly 6 to 12 cycles were a sample-barcoded 5' primer and a J-beta primer mix. Every sample produced at least 2.5 million CDR3-containing paired-end reads. TCRdb re-analysed the 5' RACE reads in MiXCR, keeping a single row per CDR3 protein. This table has about 1.4 million distinct CDR3 sequences, approximately 59% appearing once. Healthy Caucasians from Russia aged roughly 6 to 95 served as donors.

Source material: blood. V usage is TRBV12-5 and J usage is TRBJ1-2, with D hard to call. The sequence was collected from a man aged 18 to 30 in good health. As DNA, the CDR3 is TGTGCTAGTGGAATTACTAACTATGGCTACACCTTC. Residues: CASGITNYGYTF.